This T cell receptor beta chain was sequenced during a study of sequential checkpoint blockade in melanoma. The germline V gene encodes CDR1 SGHRS and CDR2 YFSETQ. V was trimmed by 0 bases and J by 9 bases, leaving 7 bases between them. This CDR3 is 12 amino acids long. The treatment: randomized to nivolumab then ipilimumab (arm A) or the reverse (arm B). Clones were sequenced by immunoSEQ multiplex PCR, and TCRdb holds only the in-frame ones, with some missing. The sample holds about 26,000 clones, roughly 80% seen once. The sample consisted of CD8+ T cells sorted from blood (inferred from file names), taken from a patient given nivolumab and ipilimumab in sequence. The clonotype was recovered from a human donor with melanoma. This rearrangement joins TRBV5-1 to TRBJ2-1; D is unresolved. CDR3 bases: TGCGCCAGCAGCTTGGGGGCGCTTGAGCAGTTCTTC. This translates into CASSLGALEQFF.